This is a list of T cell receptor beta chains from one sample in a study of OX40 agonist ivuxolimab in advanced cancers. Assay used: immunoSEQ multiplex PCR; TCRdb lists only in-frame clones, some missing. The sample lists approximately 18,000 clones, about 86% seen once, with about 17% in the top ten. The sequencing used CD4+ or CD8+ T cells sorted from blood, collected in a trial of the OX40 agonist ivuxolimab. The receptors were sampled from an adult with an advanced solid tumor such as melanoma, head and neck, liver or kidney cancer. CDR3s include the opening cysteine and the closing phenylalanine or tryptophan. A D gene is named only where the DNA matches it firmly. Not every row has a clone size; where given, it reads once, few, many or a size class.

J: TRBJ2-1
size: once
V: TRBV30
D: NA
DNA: TGTGCCTGGACCCGGGACAACTCCTACAATGAGCAGTTCTTC
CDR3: CAWTRDNSYNEQFF

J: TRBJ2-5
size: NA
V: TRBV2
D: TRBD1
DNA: TGTGCCAGCAGTCCCTGGACAGGGGGAAGCGGGGACGTAGAGACCCAGTACTTC
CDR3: CASSPWTGGSGDVETQYF

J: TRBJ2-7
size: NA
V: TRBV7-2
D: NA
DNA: TGTGCCAGCAGCCGGATGGGGGACGAACAGTACTTC
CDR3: CASSRMGDEQYF

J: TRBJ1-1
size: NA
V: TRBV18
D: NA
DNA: TGTGCCAGCTCCCCGACAGGCCCCCTAGAAGCTTTCTTT
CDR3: CASSPTGPLEAFF

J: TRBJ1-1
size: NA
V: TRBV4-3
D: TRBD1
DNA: TGCGCCAGCAGCCGAAAACAGGGGGGGGGCACTGAAGCTTTCTTT
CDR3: CASSRKQGGGTEAFF

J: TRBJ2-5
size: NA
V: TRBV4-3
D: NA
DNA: TGCGCCAGCAGCCAAGAGGCGTGGAGAGAGACCCAGTACTTC
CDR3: CASSQEAWRETQYF

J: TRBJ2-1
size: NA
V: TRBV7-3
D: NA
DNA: TGTGCCAGCAGCTTAACGTTCGGCCAGTCGAAGTTCTTC
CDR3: CASSLTFGQSKFF

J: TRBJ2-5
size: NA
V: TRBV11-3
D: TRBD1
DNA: TGTGCCAGCAGCTCGTCGGACAGGGTGATAGAGACCCAGTACTTC
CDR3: CASSSSDRVIETQYF

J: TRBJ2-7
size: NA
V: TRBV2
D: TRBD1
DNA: TGTGCCAGCACCGGGACAGGGGGCTACGAGCAGTACTTC
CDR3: CASTGTGGYEQYF

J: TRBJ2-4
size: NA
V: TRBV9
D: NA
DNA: TGTGCCAGCAGCGCGGGATCTTTGGGCAAAAACATTCAGTACTTC
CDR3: CASSAGSLGKNIQYF

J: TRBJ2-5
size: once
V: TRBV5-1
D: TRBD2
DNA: TGCGCCAGCAGCATAGGACTAGATCCCAGGGAGACCCAGTACTTC
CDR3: CASSIGLDPRETQYF

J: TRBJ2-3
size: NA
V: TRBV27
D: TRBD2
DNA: TGTGCCAGCAGTCCCCTAGCGGGAGGAAGCACAGATACGCAGTATTTT
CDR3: CASSPLAGGSTDTQYF

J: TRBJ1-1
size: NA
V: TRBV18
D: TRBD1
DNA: TGTGCCAGCTCACCATTGGGGATGACAGGGGTGGAAGCTTTCTTT
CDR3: CASSPLGMTGVEAFF